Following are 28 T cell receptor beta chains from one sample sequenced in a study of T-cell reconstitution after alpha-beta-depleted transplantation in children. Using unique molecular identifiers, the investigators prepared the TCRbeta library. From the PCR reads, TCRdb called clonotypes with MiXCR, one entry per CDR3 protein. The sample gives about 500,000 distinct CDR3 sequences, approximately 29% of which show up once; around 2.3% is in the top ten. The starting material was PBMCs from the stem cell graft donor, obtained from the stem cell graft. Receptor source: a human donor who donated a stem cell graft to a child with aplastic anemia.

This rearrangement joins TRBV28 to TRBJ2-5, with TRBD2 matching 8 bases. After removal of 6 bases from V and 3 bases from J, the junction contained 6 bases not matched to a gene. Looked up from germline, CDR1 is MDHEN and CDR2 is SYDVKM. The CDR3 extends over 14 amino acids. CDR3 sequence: CASRSGRGEETQYF. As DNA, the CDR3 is TGTGCCAGCAGGTCCGGGAGGGGCGAAGAGACCCAGTACTTC.

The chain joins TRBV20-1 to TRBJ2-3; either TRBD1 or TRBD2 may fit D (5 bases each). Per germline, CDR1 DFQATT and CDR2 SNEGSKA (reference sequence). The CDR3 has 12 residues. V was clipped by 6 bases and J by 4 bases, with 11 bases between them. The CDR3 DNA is TGCAGTGCGGGACCCGCCCCAGATACGCAGTATTTT. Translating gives CSAGPAPDTQYF.

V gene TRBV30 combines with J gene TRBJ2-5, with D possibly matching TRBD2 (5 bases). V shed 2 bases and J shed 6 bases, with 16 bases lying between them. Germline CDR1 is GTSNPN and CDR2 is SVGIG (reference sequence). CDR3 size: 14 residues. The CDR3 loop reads CAWSSGGGGKTQYF. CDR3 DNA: TGTGCCTGGAGTTCGGGCGGAGGTGGAAAGACCCAGTACTTC.

The CDR3, as DNA: TGTGCCAGCACCGACCTGGGCCGTATCTCTGGGGCCAACGTCCTGACTTTC. Its translation: CASTDLGRISGANVLTF. The V and J genes are TRBV27 and TRBJ2-6; D unresolved. Germline CDR1 and CDR2: MNHEY and SMNVEV (reference sequence). CDR3 size: 17 residues. Trimming pared 7 bases from V and 0 bases from J, leaving 16 bases between.

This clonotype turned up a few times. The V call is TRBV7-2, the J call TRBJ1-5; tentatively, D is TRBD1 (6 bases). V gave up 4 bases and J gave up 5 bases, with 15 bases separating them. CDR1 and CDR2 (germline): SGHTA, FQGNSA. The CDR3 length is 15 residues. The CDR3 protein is CASSSYRDIDQPQHF. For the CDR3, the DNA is TGTGCCAGCAGCTCGTACCGGGACATAGATCAGCCCCAGCATTTT.

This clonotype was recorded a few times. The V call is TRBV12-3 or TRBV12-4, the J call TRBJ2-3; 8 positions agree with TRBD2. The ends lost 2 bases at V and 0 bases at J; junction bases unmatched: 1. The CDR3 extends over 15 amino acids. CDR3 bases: TGTGCCAGCAGTTTAAGACTAGCGAGCACAGATACGCAGTATTTT. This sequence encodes CASSLRLASTDTQYF.

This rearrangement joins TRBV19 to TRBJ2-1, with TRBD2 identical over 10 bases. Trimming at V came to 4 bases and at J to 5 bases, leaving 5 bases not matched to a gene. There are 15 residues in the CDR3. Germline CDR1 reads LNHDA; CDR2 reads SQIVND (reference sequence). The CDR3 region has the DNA TGTGCCAGTAGTAAGTCAGCGGGGGGGAACAATGAGCAGTTCTTC. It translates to CASSKSAGGNNEQFF.

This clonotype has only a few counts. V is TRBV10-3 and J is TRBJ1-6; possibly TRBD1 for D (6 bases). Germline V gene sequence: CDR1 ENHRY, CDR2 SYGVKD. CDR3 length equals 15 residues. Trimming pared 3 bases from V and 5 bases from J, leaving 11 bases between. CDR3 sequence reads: CAISDWGQDNSPLHF. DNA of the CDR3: TGTGCCATCAGTGACTGGGGACAAGATAATTCACCCCTCCACTTT.

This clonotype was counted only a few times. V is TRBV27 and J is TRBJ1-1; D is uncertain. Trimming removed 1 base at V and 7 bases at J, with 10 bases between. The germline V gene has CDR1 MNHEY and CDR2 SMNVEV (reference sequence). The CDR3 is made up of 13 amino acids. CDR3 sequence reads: CASSLYRSYEAFF. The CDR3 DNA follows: TGTGCCAGCAGTTTATATCGTAGTTATGAAGCTTTCTTT.

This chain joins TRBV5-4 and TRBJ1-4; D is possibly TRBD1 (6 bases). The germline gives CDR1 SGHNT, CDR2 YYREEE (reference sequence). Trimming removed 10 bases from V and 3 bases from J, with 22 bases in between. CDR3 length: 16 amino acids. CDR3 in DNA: TGTGCCGCTTCGATGGAGGGGGGGGCACCTAATGAAAAACTGTTTTTT. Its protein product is CAASMEGGAPNEKLFF.

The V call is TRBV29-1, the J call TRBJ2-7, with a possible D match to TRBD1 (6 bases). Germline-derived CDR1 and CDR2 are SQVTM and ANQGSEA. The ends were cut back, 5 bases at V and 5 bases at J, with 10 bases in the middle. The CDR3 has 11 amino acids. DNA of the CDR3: TGCAGCGTTCGGACAGCCCACGAGCAGTACTTC. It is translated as CSVRTAHEQYF.

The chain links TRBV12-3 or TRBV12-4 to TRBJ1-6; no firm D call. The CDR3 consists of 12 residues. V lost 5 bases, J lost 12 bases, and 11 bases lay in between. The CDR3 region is CASSPQGRPLHF. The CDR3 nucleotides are TGTGCCAGCAGTCCCCAAGGTAGACCCCTCCACTTT.

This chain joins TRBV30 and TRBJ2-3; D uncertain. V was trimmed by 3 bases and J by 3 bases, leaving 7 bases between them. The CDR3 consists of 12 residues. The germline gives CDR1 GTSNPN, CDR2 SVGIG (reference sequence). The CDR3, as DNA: TGTGCCTGGAGCGACCGTACAGATACGCAGTATTTT. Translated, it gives CAWSDRTDTQYF. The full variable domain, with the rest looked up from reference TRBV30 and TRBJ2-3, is SQTIHQWPATLVQPVGSPLSLECTVEGTSNPNLYWYRQAAGRGLQLLFYSVGIGQISSEVPQNLSASRPQDRQFILSSKKLLLSDSGFYLCAWSDRTDTQYFGPGTRLTVL.

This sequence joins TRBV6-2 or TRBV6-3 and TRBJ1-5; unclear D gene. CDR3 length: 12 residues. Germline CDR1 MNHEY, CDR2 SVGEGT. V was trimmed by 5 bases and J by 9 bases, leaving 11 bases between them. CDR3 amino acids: CASSDPMRPQHF. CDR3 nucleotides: TGTGCCAGCAGTGACCCGATGCGGCCCCAGCATTTT.

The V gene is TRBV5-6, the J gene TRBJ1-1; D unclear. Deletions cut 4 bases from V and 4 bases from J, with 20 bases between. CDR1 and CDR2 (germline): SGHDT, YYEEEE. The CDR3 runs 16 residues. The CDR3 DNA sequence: TGTGCCAGCAGCGTTCCTCCGGGCACTACGAGCACTGAAGCTTTCTTT. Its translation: CASSVPPGTTSTEAFF.

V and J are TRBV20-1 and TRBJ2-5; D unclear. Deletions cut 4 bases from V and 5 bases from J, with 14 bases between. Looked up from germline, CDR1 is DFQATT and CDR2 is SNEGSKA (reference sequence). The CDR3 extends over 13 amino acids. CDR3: CSATAPAVETQYF. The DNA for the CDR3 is TGCAGTGCTACCGCCCCGGCAGTGGAGACCCAGTACTTC.

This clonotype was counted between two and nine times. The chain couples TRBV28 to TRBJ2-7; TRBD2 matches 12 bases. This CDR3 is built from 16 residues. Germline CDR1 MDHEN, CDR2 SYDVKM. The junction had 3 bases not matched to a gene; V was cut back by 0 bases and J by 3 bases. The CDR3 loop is CASSLWGLAGNYEQYF. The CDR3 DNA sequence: TGTGCCAGCAGTTTATGGGGACTAGCGGGCAACTACGAGCAGTACTTC.

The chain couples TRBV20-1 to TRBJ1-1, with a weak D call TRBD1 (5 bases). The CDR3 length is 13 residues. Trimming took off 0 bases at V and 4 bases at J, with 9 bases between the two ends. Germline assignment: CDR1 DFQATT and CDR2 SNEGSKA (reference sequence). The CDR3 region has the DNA TGCAGTGCTAGAGATCAGGGCAGCACTGAAGCTTTCTTT. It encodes CSARDQGSTEAFF.

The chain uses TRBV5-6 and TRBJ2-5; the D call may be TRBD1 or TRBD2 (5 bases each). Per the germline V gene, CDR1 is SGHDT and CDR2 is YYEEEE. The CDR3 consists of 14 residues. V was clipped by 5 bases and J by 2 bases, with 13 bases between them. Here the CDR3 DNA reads TGTGCCAGCAGTAGGGGACGGCCACAAGAGACCCAGTACTTC. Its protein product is CASSRGRPQETQYF.

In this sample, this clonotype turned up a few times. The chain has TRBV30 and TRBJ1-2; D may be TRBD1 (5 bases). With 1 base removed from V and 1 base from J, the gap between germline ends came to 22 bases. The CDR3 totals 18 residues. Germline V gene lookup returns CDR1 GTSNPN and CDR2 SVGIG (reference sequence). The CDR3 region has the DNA TGTGCCTGGAGTGCGGGACGGACGTCGATTAGCCTTAACTATGGCTACACCTTC. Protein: CAWSAGRTSISLNYGYTF.

CDR3 sequence (DNA): TGTGCCAGCTCACCAAGAGGGGCGGGGAACCAAGAGACCCAGTACTTC. Amino acids: CASSPRGAGNQETQYF. This sequence joins TRBV18 and TRBJ2-5; D is possibly TRBD2 (6 bases). Germline V CDR1 and CDR2: KGHSH, LQKENI. V was trimmed by 2 bases and J by 0 bases, leaving 13 bases between them. This CDR3 is 16 amino acids long.

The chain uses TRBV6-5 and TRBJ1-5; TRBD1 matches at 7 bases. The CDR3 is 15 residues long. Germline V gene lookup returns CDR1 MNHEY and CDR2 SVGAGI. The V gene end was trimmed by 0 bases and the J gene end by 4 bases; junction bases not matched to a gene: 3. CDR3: CASSYSQGVNQPQHF. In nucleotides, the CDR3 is TGTGCCAGCAGTTACTCTCAGGGGGTGAATCAGCCCCAGCATTTT.

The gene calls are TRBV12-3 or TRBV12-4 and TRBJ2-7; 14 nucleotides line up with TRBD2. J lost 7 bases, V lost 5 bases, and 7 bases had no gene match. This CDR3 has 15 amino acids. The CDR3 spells CASSHLGLAGAEQYF. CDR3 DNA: TGTGCCAGCAGTCACCTGGGACTAGCGGGAGCGGAGCAGTACTTC.

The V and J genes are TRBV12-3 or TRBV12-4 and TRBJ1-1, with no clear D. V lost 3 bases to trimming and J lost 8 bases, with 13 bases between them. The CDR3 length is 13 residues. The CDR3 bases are TGTGCCAGCAGTTTTGTTAGGACGGGCGAAGCTTTCTTT. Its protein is CASSFVRTGEAFF.

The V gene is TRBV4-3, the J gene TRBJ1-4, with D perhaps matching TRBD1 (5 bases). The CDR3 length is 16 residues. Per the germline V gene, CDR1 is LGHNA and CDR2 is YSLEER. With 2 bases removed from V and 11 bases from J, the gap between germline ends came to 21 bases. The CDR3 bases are TGCGCCAGCAGCCAATCGGGATACCGGGACGGTGATAAACTGTTTTTT. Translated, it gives CASSQSGYRDGDKLFF.

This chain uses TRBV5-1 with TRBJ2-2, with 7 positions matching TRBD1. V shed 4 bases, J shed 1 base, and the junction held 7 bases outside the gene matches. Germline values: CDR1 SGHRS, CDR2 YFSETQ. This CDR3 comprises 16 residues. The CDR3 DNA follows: TGCGCCAGCAGCCATCCCGGGACAGTGAACACCGGGGAGCTGTTTTTT. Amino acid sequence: CASSHPGTVNTGELFF.

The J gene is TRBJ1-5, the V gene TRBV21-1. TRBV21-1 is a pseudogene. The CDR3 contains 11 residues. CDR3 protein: CASSKDQPQHF. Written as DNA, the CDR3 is TGTGCCAGCAGCAAAGATCAGCCCCAGCATTTT.

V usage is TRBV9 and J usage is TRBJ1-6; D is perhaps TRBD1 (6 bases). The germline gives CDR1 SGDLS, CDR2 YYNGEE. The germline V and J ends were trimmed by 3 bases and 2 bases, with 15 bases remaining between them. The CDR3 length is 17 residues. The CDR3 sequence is CASSGVGGLTYNSPLHF. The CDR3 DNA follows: TGTGCCAGCAGCGGAGTAGGGGGGTTGACCTATAATTCACCCCTCCACTTT.